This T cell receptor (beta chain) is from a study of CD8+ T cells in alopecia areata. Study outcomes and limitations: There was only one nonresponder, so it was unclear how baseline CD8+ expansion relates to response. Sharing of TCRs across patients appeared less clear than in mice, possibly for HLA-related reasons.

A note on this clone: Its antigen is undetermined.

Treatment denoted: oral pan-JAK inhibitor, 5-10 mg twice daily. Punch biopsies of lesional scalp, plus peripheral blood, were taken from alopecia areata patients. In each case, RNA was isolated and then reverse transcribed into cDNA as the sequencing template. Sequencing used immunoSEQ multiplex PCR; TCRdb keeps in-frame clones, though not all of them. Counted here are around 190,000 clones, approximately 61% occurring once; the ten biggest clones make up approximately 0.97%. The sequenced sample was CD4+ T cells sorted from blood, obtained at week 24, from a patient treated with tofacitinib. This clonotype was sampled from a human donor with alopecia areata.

CDR3 nucleotide sequence: TGTGCCAGCAGTGTCGGCTTGGGGGAGCAGTACTTC. It translates to CASSVGLGEQYF. V usage is TRBV25-1 and J usage is TRBJ2-7; D is ambiguous. Trimming took off 4 bases at V and 7 bases at J, with 11 bases between the two ends. Germline V CDR1 and CDR2: MGHDK, SYGVNS. This CDR3 has 12 residues.